This is a list of T cell receptor beta chains from one sample in a study of T-cell reconstitution after alpha-beta-depleted transplantation in children. TCRdb used MiXCR to reprocess the PCR reads, holding one entry per CDR3 protein. The table shows around 190,000 distinct CDR3 sequences, with approximately 6.9% occurring only once. The sequences come from PBMCs, collected before TCRalphabeta/CD19-depleted stem cell transplant. These receptor sequences come from a boy between 2 and 10 years old with acute lymphoblastic leukemia, due to receive a stem cell transplant. Each CDR3 is given with its conserved first and last residue. The D gene is left open where the match is weak. Clone size is given for some rows only: seen once, a few or many times, or a class if the clone is expanded.

V gene	J gene	D gene	clone size	CDR3 DNA	CDR3 protein
TRBV6-5	TRBJ1-6	TRBD1	many	TGTGCCAGCAGTTACCAACAGGGGGAAGGGCATTCACCCCTCCACTTT	CASSYQQGEGHSPLHF
TRBV4-3	TRBJ2-1	-	many	TGCGCCAGCAGCCAAGGCCTAGCGTCCACCAATGAGCAGTTCTTC	CASSQGLASTNEQFF
TRBV15	TRBJ2-1	-	many	TGTGCCACCAGCCCCCCTGGGAAGGAGCAGTTCTTC	CATSPPGKEQFF
TRBV3-1	TRBJ1-2	-	few	TGTGCCAGCAGCCAAGCCCTTTATGGCTACACCTTC	CASSQALYGYTF
TRBV4-3	TRBJ1-1	-	-	TGCGCCAGCAGCCAAGATTCGGGGAGGCGAGACGGAGCTTTCTTT	CASSQDSGRRDGAFF
TRBV5-5	TRBJ2-7	TRBD2	few	TGTGCCAGCAGCTTGGCGGGGACTACTTACGAGCAGTACTTC	CASSLAGTTYEQYF
TRBV11-2	TRBJ2-1	-	many	TGTGCCAGCAGCTTACGGTGGGATGTCGACGATGAGCAGTTCTTC	CASSLRWDVDDEQFF
TRBV15	TRBJ2-3	TRBD2	few	TGTGCCACCAGCAGAGATCGGATGACTAGCGGGGGCACAGATACGCAGTATTTT	CATSRDRMTSGGTDTQYF
TRBV29-1	TRBJ1-4	-	many	TGCAGTGCAGTTGCAACTAATGAAAAACTGTTTTTT	CSAVATNEKLFF
TRBV20-1	TRBJ2-3	-	many	TGCAGTGCTATGTACGAAACAGGAAAAGTGACGCAGTATTTT	CSAMYETGKVTQYF
TRBV28	TRBJ2-5	-	many	TGTGCCAGCAGTTCGAGTGGGTCAGAGACCCAGTACTTC	CASSSSGSETQYF
TRBV12-3/TRBV12-4	TRBJ1-4	TRBD1	many	TGTGCCAGCAGTCCTAGGGACAGACTTAATGAAAAACTGTTTTTT	CASSPRDRLNEKLFF
TRBV7-2	TRBJ2-2	TRBD1	many	TGTGCCAGCAGCTTAAGGGACAGGGTAAACGGGGAGCTGTTTTTT	CASSLRDRVNGELFF
TRBV29-1	TRBJ2-5	-	many	TGCAGCGTTGAGGCCTTGTACCAAGAGACCCAGTACTTC	CSVEALYQETQYF
TRBV28	TRBJ1-2	-	many	TGTGCCAGCAGCTCAACAGGAATTCTGACCTTC	CASSSTGILTF
TRBV12-3/TRBV12-4	TRBJ2-1	-	many	TGTGCCAGCAGTTTCATTCCGGGCAATGAGCAGTTCTTC	CASSFIPGNEQFF
TRBV5-1	TRBJ2-1	-	many	TGCGCCAGCAGCTTCGGTGTTGGGGTGGGGAATGAGCAGTTCTTC	CASSFGVGVGNEQFF
TRBV5-1	TRBJ1-1	-	-	TGCGCCAGCAGCTTGGGGGTGACGGGGACTGAAGCTTTCTTT	CASSLGVTGTEAFF
TRBV27	TRBJ2-5	TRBD2	-	TGTGCCAGCAGTTTCCGACTAGCGGGAGGGCCGGAGACCCAGTACTTC	CASSFRLAGGPETQYF
TRBV12-3/TRBV12-4	TRBJ1-4	-	many	TGTGCCAGCAGTTTAGGGGGAGTCGGGGAAAAACTGTTTTTT	CASSLGGVGEKLFF
TRBV5-1	TRBJ2-7	TRBD1	many	TGCGCCAGCAGCGGGGGGACAGGGAAATCCTACGAGCAGTACTTC	CASSGGTGKSYEQYF
TRBV6-2/TRBV6-3	TRBJ1-5	-	-	TGTGCCAGCAAAGGGCACGACCAGCCCCAGCATTTT	CASKGHDQPQHF
TRBV20-1	TRBJ2-5	-	-	TGCAGTGCTCCGGGCCCAGGGCTACAGACCCAGTACTTC	CSAPGPGLQTQYF
TRBV29-1	TRBJ2-3	-	many	TGCAGCGTTGGGACACATAGCACAGATACGCAGTATTTT	CSVGTHSTDTQYF
TRBV5-6	TRBJ1-6	-	few	TGTGCCAGCACCTTCGACCTGTTTACACCCCTCCACTTT	CASTFDLFTPLHF
TRBV29-1	TRBJ2-7	-	-	TGCAGCGTTGAACAGGGCGAGCAGTACTTC	CSVEQGEQYF
TRBV5-1	TRBJ2-7	TRBD1	many	TGCGCCAGCAGCCACCTGACAGGGTCGGGCGAGCAGTACTTC	CASSHLTGSGEQYF
TRBV7-9	TRBJ2-7	TRBD1	many	TGTGCCAGCAGCCCTATGTGGGGGACAGGGTACGAGCAGTACTTC	CASSPMWGTGYEQYF
TRBV6-1	TRBJ1-5	-	few	TGTGCCAGCAGTGATCCTGGGGGGCCCAACCAGCCCCAGCATTTT	CASSDPGGPNQPQHF
TRBV6-2/TRBV6-3	TRBJ2-3	TRBD1	many	TGTGCCAGCAGTTTCCCGGGACAGGGGTCTGCAGATACGCAGTATTTT	CASSFPGQGSADTQYF
TRBV3-1	TRBJ2-7	-	-	TGTGCCAGCAGCCCCAACCCGACAGGTGCCTACGAGCAGTACTTC	CASSPNPTGAYEQYF
TRBV29-1	TRBJ2-7	-	many	TGCAGCGTTGTGGTCCTGAGCTCCTACGAGCAGTACTTC	CSVVVLSSYEQYF
TRBV29-1	TRBJ2-5	-	many	TGCAGCGTTGAAGGGGGCCAAGAGACCCAGTACTTC	CSVEGGQETQYF
TRBV6-1	TRBJ1-1	-	-	TGTGCCAGCAGTGAATGGACAGATGAAGCTTTCTTT	CASSEWTDEAFF
TRBV12-3/TRBV12-4	TRBJ1-2	-	-	TGTGCCAGTGTCCCCACTACAAAGTACGGGGGCTACACCTTC	CASVPTTKYGGYTF
TRBV12-3/TRBV12-4	TRBJ2-1	TRBD1	many	TGTGCCAGCACCGTACTTGGACAGGGGAGGAATCATGAGCAGTTCTTC	CASTVLGQGRNHEQFF
TRBV7-8	TRBJ2-1	TRBD1	-	TGTGCCAGCAGCTTAGACTGGACAGGCGAAACCTACAATGAGCAGTTCTTC	CASSLDWTGETYNEQFF
TRBV28	TRBJ2-3	TRBD1	-	TGTGCCAGCAGTCACGACAGGGGGTCCGCAGATACGCAGTATTTT	CASSHDRGSADTQYF
TRBV25-1	TRBJ2-2	-	many	TGTGCCAGCAGTGCGGACAGAGGGACCGGGGAGCTGTTTTTT	CASSADRGTGELFF
TRBV3-1	TRBJ2-3	TRBD2	many	TGTGCCAGCAGCCCCCCCCGACAGCGATTGACTAGCGGGATGTCCCCAGATACGCAGTATTTT	CASSPPRQRLTSGMSPDTQYF
TRBV27	TRBJ1-1	-	many	TGTGCCAGCAGTATCTTACAGGGCAGAGAAGCTTTCTTT	CASSILQGREAFF
TRBV4-3	TRBJ1-2	TRBD1	few	TGCGCCAGCAGCCAGCTCCAGGGGGTGGACTATGGCTACACCTTC	CASSQLQGVDYGYTF
TRBV29-1	TRBJ2-2	TRBD1	many	TGCAGCGCAAAACTACAGGGGACGGGCGCCGGGGAGCTGTTTTTT	CSAKLQGTGAGELFF
TRBV7-2	TRBJ2-3	TRBD2	many	TGTGCCAGCAGCACCCTTAGCGGGATCGAGGGCACAGATACGCAGTATTTT	CASSTLSGIEGTDTQYF
TRBV28	TRBJ1-3	TRBD1	-	TGTGCCAGCAGTTTATGGACCGGGACAGGGGCTGGAAACACCATATATTTT	CASSLWTGTGAGNTIYF
TRBV5-1	TRBJ1-1	-	-	TGCGCCAGCAGCCAACGGGCAGGGTTGAACACTGAAGCTTTCTTT	CASSQRAGLNTEAFF
TRBV29-1	TRBJ1-3	-	many	TGCAGCGCCACCACCTCTGGAAACACCATATATTTT	CSATTSGNTIYF
TRBV28	TRBJ2-3	TRBD2	many	TGTGCCAGCAGTTTATCTAGCGGCAGCACAGATACGCAGTATTTT	CASSLSSGSTDTQYF
TRBV9	TRBJ2-2	-	few	TGTGCCAGCAGCGTGACAGGGAACACCGGGGAGCTGTTTTTT	CASSVTGNTGELFF
TRBV5-1	TRBJ1-4	-	-	TGCGCCAGCAGCTTGGAATGGGCTCGGACAGAGGTTGCAACTAATGAAAAACTGTTTTTT	CASSLEWARTEVATNEKLFF